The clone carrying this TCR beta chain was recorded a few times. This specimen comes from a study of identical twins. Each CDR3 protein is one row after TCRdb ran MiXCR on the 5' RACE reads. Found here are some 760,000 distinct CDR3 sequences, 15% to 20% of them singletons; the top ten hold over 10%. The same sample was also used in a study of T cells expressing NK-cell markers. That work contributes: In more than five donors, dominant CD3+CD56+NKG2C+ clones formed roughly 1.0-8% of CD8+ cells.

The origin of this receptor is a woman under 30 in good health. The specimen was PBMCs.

Here the CDR3 reads CASRDHGLYNSPLHF. The CDR3 DNA reads TGTGCCAGCAGAGACCACGGACTATATAATTCACCCCTCCACTTT. The rearrangement joins TRBV12-3 or TRBV12-4 to TRBJ1-6; no reliable D call. The CDR3 is 15 residues long. V gave up 6 bases and J gave up 4 bases, with 13 bases separating them.